This entry lists 19 T cell receptor beta chains sequenced from one sample in a study of cytomegalovirus exposure and HLA in healthy donors (dated by TCRdb to between 2016 and 2019). Libraries came from the immunoSEQ multiplex PCR assay. A mixture of 60 forward primers for TCR Vbeta segments and 13 reverse primers for TCR Jbeta segments was used in the multiplex PCR. This immuneACCESS table, as held by TCRdb, lists in-frame sequences with V and J called but not all clones. Of the missing ones, under half trace to an unresolved V gene in checked studies; the others have no known cause. The sample's table lists a count of around 140,000 clones. The ten biggest clones cover around 1.5% of the sample. Sequenced: PBMCs. The receptor set was obtained from a woman in her forties in good health and CMV-seronegative.

With regard to this clone: The CDR3 does not end in the conserved phenylalanine or tryptophan, so this is likely a read error. V gene TRBV5-1 combines with J gene TRBJ2-3; possibly TRBD1 for D (5 bases). The CDR3 runs to 15 residues. In germline, CDR1 is SGHRS, CDR2 YFSETQ. V was pared by 6 bases and J by 5 bases, with 19 bases between. The CDR3 DNA reads TGCGCCAGCATGCAGGGCACTATTCTTGAAGATACGCAGTATCTT. This translates into CASMQGTILEDTQYL.

The chain couples TRBV19 to TRBJ1-4; D is perhaps TRBD1 (6 bases). From germline, CDR1 is LNHDA and CDR2 SQIVND (reference sequence). V lost 7 bases, J lost 8 bases, and 17 bases lay in between. The CDR3 length is 14 residues. Here the CDR3 reads CASKGRGAEEKLFF. In nucleotides, the CDR3 is TGTGCCAGTAAGGGGAGGGGGGCTGAAGAAAAACTGTTTTTT. The entire variable domain, with the rest obtained from reference TRBV19 and TRBJ1-4, is as follows: DGGITQSPKYLFRKEGQNVTLSCEQNLNHDAMYWYRQDPGQGLRLIYYSQIVNDFQKGDIAEGYSVSREKKESFPLTVTSAQKNPTAFYLCASKGRGAEEKLFFGSGTQLSVL.

With regard to this clone: Other nucleotide sequences in the sample specify the same CDR3. The V and J genes are TRBV19 and TRBJ1-2; tentatively, D is TRBD1 (6 bases). V shed 3 bases and J shed 5 bases, with 7 bases lying between them. Germline CDR1 reads LNHDA; CDR2 reads SQIVND (reference sequence). The CDR3 contains 12 residues. CDR3 protein: CASSITGYGYTF. In DNA, the CDR3 is TGTGCCAGTAGTATCACAGGGTATGGCTACACCTTC.

The chain joins TRBV25-1 to TRBJ2-3, with 9 bases fitting TRBD2. The CDR3 loop spans 18 amino acids. Trimming at V came to 1 base and at J to 7 bases, leaving 15 bases not matched to a gene. From germline, CDR1 is MGHDK and CDR2 SYGVNS. This chain's CDR3 is CASSELGGGGDLRNTQYF. The CDR3 coding sequence is TGTGCCAGCAGTGAATTAGGCGGCGGGGGGGACTTAAGGAATACGCAGTATTTT.

The chain uses TRBV7-3 and TRBJ2-3, with TRBD2 identical over 9 bases. Germline V gene sequence: CDR1 SGHTA, CDR2 FQGTGA. The CDR3 covers 15 residues. J gave up 5 bases and V 1 base, and 4 bases lay outside the gene matches. CDR3 nucleotide sequence: TGTGCCAGCAGCTTAAACCCTAGCGGGGTAGATACGCAGTATTTT. This gives the protein CASSLNPSGVDTQYF.

V gene TRBV4-3 combines with J gene TRBJ2-1; TRBD2 aligns across 11 bases. The CDR3 contains 16 residues. J gave up 7 bases and V 0 bases, and 5 bases lay outside the gene matches. From germline, CDR1 is LGHNA and CDR2 YSLEER. DNA for the CDR3: TGCGCCAGCAGCCAAGATCGAATAGCGGGGGGGAATGAGCAGTTCTTC. Amino acid sequence: CASSQDRIAGGNEQFF.

V is TRBV9 and J is TRBJ2-1; D gene unclear. V gave up 3 bases and J gave up 0 bases, with 7 bases separating them. The CDR3 loop spans 14 amino acids. Germline V gene data show CDR1 as SGDLS and CDR2 as YYNGEE. CDR3 residues: CASSALYSYNEQFF. The CDR3 DNA is TGTGCCAGCAGCGCCCTATACTCCTACAATGAGCAGTTCTTC.

V and J are TRBV7-2 and TRBJ2-7, with 8 positions matching TRBD1. The J segment lost 2 bases and the V segment lost 3 bases, leaving 3 bases of the junction unmatched. Germline loops: CDR1 SGHTA, CDR2 FQGNSA. CDR3 length: 14 amino acids. The CDR3 DNA reads as TGTGCCAGCAGCTTTTCAGGGGGCCCCTACGAGCAGTACGTC. Translating gives CASSFSGGPYEQYV.

This chain links TRBV19 with TRBJ2-2; 7 bases are a match to TRBD1. The germline V gene encodes CDR1 LNHDA and CDR2 SQIVND (reference sequence). The junction had 9 bases not matched to a gene; V was cut back by 9 bases and J by 5 bases. The CDR3 totals 14 residues. The CDR3 here is CASKRQGRTGELFF. CDR3 DNA sequence: TGTGCCAGCAAAAGACAGGGTCGAACCGGGGAGCTGTTTTTT.

The V call is TRBV7-3, the J call TRBJ2-1; no firm D call. The V end lost 5 bases, the J end lost 3 bases, and 20 bases lay between the germline ends. The CDR3 contains 17 residues. Germline loops: CDR1 SGHTA, CDR2 FQGTGA. DNA of the CDR3: TGTGCCAGCAGCCCCGGGTCGGGTAGTTCCCACTACAATGAGCAGTTCTTC. This codes for CASSPGSGSSHYNEQFF. Full variable domain (outside the CDR3, taken from reference TRBV7-3 and TRBJ2-1): GAGVSQTPSNKVTEKGKYVELRCDPISGHTALYWYRQSLGQGPEFLIYFQGTGAADDSGLPNDRFFAVRPEGSVSTLKIQRTERGDSAVYLCASSPGSGSSHYNEQFFGPGTRLTVL.

The chain links TRBV7-8 to TRBJ2-7, with TRBD1 matching 9 bases. The trim removed 5 bases at V and 2 bases at J, leaving 7 bases unmatched. CDR3 length equals 15 residues. CDR1 is SGHVS and CDR2 is FQNEAQ in the germline V gene. The CDR3 loop is CASSPGQGSPYEQYV. The DNA for the CDR3 is TGTGCCAGCAGCCCGGGACAGGGAAGTCCCTACGAGCAGTACGTC.

The chain carries TRBV4-1 and TRBJ2-3, with TRBD1 identical over 7 bases. Losses at the gene ends were 3 bases for V and 1 base for J; bases not matched to a gene: 10. Germline-derived CDR1 and CDR2 are MGHRA and YSYEKL. The CDR3 consists of 17 residues. The CDR3 coding sequence is TGCGCCAGCAGCCATGATATTAACAGGGGTGGCACAGATACGCAGTATTTT. As protein: CASSHDINRGGTDTQYF.

The V call is TRBV6-5, the J call TRBJ1-4; tentatively, D is TRBD1 (6 bases). The CDR3 has 14 residues. Germline V gene data show CDR1 as MNHEY and CDR2 as SVGAGI. Trimming shortened V by 5 bases and J by 3 bases, and 10 bases separated the two germline ends. As DNA, the CDR3 is TGTGCCAGCAGTCCGACAGGACCTAATGAAAAACTGTTTTTT. Its translation is CASSPTGPNEKLFF.

Here the CDR3 DNA reads TGTGCCAGCTCACCTGGGGGGGCTGGGGCCAACGTCCTGACTTTC. It codes for CASSPGGAGANVLTF. The chain employs TRBV18 and TRBJ2-6; 7 bases map to TRBD2. Germline V gene data show CDR1 as KGHSH and CDR2 as LQKENI. The V and J ends lost 3 bases and 2 bases, in that order; junction bases with no gene match: 1. CDR3 length equals 15 residues.

The CDR3 here is CSVVGIVGTGEAGEQYF. As DNA, the CDR3 is TGCAGCGTGGTGGGAATTGTCGGGACAGGGGAAGCTGGCGAGCAGTACTTC. V and J are TRBV29-1 and TRBJ2-7; TRBD1 matches at 10 bases. CDR1 is SQVTM, CDR2 ANQGSEA, per germline. The V gene end was trimmed by 6 bases and the J gene end by 6 bases; junction bases not matched to a gene: 20. This CDR3 contains 17 residues.

The chain couples TRBV19 to TRBJ1-1, with 8 bases fitting TRBD1. The ends lost 5 bases at V and 4 bases at J; junction bases unmatched: 6. The germline V gene has CDR1 LNHDA and CDR2 SQIVND (reference sequence). There are 14 residues in the CDR3. Here the CDR3 DNA reads TGTGCCAGTAGTGTGACAGGGGACACCACTGAAGCTTTCTTT. It specifies CASSVTGDTTEAFF.

This sequence joins TRBV5-8 and TRBJ2-2; TRBD2 is a possible D gene (6 bases). Between the trimmed V and J ends, which lost 7 bases and 1 base, there was a span of 11 bases. The germline gives CDR1 SGHTS, CDR2 YDEGEE. This CDR3 is 14 amino acids long. Here the CDR3 DNA reads TGTGCCAGCGCCCCCGGGGGGAACACCGGGGAGCTGTTTTTT. Protein: CASAPGGNTGELFF.

The V call is TRBV7-9, the J call TRBJ1-6; D is uncertain. V gave up 1 base and J gave up 0 bases, with 13 bases separating them. CDR3 length equals 18 residues. Germline V CDR1 and CDR2: SEHNR, FQNEAQ (reference sequence). The CDR3 sequence: CASSLGPGSSSYNSPLHF. The CDR3 bases are TGTGCCAGCAGCTTAGGACCCGGGTCTAGCTCCTATAATTCACCCCTCCACTTT.

The chain recombines TRBV16 with TRBJ1-1; TRBD1 aligns across 10 bases. The V segment lost 4 bases and the J segment 4 bases; nucleotides outside the gene matches: 9. Germline V lookup: CDR1 KGHSY, CDR2 FQNENV. The CDR3 runs 16 residues. CDR3 in amino acids: CASSPGDRTGGTEAFF. The CDR3 DNA follows: TGTGCCAGCAGCCCTGGGGATCGGACAGGGGGCACTGAAGCTTTCTTT.